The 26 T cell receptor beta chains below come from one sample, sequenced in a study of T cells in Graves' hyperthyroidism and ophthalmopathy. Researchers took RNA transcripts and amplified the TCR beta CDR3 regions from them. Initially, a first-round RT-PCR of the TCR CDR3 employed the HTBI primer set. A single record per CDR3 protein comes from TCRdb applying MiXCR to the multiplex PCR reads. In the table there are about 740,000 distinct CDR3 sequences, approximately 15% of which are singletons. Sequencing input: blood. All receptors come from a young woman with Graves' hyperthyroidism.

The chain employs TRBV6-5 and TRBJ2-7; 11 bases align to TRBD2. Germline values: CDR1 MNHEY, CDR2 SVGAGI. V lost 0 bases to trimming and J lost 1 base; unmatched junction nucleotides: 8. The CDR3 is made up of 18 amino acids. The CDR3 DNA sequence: TGTGCCAGCAGTTACTCGAGGTGGACTAGCGGGTATTCCTACGAGCAGTACTTC. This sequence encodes CASSYSRWTSGYSYEQYF.

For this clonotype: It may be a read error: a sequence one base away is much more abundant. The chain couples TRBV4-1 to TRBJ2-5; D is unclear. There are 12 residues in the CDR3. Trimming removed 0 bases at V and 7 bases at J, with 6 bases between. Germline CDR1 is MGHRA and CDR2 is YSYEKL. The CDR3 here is CASSQDLGTQYF. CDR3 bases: TGCGCCAGCAGCCAAGATTTGGGGACCCAGTACTTC.

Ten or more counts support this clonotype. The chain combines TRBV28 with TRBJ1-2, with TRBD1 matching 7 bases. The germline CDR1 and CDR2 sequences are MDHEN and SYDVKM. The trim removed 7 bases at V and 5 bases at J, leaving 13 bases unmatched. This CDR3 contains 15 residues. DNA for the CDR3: TGTGCCAGCAACAACCGGGACAGCGGGGGGTATGGCTACACCTTC. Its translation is CASNNRDSGGYGYTF.

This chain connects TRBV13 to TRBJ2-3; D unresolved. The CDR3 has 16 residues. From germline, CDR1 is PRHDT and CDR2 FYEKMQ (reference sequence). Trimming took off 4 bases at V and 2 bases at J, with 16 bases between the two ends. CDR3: CASSSRISQHTDTQYF. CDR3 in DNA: TGTGCCAGCAGCTCCCGCATCTCTCAACACACAGATACGCAGTATTTT.

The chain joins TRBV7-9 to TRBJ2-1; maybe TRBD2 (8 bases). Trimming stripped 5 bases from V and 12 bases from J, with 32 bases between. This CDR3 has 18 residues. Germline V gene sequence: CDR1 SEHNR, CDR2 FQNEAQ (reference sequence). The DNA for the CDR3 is TGTGCCAGCAGCCAAGAGGGTCGGCTAGCGGGCCCAGGGGGGTGGCAGTTCTTC. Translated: CASSQEGRLAGPGGWQFF. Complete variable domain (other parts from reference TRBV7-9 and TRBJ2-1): DTGVSQNPRHKITKRGQNVTFRCDPISEHNRLYWYRQTLGQGPEFLTYFQNEAQLEKSRLLSDRFSAERPKGSFSTLEIQRTEQGDSAMYLCASSQEGRLAGPGGWQFFGPGTRLTVL.

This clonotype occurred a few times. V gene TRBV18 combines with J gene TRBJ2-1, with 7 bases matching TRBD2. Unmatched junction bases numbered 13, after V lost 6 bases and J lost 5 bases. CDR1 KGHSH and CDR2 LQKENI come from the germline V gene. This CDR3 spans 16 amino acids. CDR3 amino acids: CASSRRAGTNNNEQFF. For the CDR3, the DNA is TGTGCCAGCTCGCGCCGAGCCGGGACTAACAACAATGAGCAGTTCTTC.

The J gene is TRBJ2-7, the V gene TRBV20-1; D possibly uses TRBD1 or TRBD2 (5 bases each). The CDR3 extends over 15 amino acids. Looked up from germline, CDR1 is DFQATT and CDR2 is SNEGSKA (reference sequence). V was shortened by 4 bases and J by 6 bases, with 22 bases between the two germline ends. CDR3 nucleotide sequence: TGCAGTGCTACAGAGGGCCGCCTAGGGGCTCGCGAGCAGTACTTC. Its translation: CSATEGRLGAREQYF.

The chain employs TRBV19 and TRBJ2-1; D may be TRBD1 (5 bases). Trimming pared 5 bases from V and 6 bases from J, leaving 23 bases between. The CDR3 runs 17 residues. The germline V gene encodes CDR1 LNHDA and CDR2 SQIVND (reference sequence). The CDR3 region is CASSVLQGSFERNEQFF. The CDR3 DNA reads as TGTGCCAGTAGTGTGCTGCAGGGTAGTTTCGAACGCAATGAGCAGTTCTTC.

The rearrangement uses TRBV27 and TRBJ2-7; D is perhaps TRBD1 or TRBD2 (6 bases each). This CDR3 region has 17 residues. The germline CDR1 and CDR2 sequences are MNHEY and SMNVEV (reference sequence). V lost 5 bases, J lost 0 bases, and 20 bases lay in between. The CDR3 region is CASSVAGERTISYEQYF. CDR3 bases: TGTGCCAGCAGTGTAGCAGGGGAGCGGACTATCTCCTACGAGCAGTACTTC.

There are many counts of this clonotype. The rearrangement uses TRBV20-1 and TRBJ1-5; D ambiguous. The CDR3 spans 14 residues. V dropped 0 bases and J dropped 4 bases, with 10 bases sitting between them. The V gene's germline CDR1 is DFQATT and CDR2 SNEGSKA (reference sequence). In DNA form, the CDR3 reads TGCAGTGCTAGAGATCGGCACGGAAATCAGCCCCAGCATTTT. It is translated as CSARDRHGNQPQHF.

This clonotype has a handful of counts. Here the CDR3 DNA reads TGTGCCAGCAGCTTCGGCGGGAGAGGGTTATGGAATGAGCAGTTCTTC. It codes for CASSFGGRGLWNEQFF. The chain links TRBV7-3 to TRBJ2-1, with 7 bases matching TRBD2. In germline, CDR1 is SGHTA, CDR2 FQGTGA. This CDR3 is 16 amino acids long. The trim removed 3 bases at V and 7 bases at J, leaving 12 bases unmatched.

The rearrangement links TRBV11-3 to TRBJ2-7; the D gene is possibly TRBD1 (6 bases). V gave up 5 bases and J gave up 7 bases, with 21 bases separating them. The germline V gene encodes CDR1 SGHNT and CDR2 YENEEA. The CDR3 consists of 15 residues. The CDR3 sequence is CASSQWDAGVYEQYF. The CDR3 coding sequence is TGTGCCAGCAGCCAATGGGACGCAGGGGTCTATGAGCAGTACTTC.

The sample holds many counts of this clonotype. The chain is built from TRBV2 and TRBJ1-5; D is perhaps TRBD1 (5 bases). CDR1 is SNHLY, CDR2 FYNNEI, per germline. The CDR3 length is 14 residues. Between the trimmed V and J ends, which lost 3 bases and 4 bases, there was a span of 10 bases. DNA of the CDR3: TGTGCCAGCAGTGACTTCCGGGGGAATCAGCCCCAGCATTTT. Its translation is CASSDFRGNQPQHF. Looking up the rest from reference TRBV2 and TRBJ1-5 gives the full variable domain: EPEVTQTPSHQVTQMGQEVILRCVPISNHLYFYWYRQILGQKVEFLVSFYNNEISEKSEIFDDQFSVERPDGSNFTLKIRSTKLEDSAMYFCASSDFRGNQPQHFGDGTRLSIL.

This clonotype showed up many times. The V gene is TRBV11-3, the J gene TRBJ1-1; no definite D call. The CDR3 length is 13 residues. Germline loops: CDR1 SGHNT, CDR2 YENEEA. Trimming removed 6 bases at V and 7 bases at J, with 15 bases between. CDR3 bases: TGTGCCAGCAGTCGGAGGGAGACTGGTGAAGCTTTCTTT. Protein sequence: CASSRRETGEAFF. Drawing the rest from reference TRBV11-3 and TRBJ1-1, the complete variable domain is EAGVVQSPRYKIIEKKQPVAFWCNPISGHNTLYWYLQNLGQGPELLIRYENEEAVDDSQLPKDRFSAERLKGVDSTLKIQPAELGDSAVYLCASSRRETGEAFFGQGTRLTVV.

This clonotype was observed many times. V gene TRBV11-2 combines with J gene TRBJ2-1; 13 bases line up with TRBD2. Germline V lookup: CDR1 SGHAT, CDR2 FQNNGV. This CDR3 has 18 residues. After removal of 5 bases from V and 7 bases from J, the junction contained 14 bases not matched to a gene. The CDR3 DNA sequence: TGTGCCAGCAGCCCATCTCCGGGACTAGCGGGGTCGGGGAATGAGCAGTTCTTC. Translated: CASSPSPGLAGSGNEQFF.

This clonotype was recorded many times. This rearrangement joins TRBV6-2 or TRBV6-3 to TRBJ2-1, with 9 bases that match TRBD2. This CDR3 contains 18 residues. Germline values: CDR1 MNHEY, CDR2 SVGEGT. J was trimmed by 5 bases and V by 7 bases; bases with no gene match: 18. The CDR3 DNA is TGTGCCAGCACCGGGAAAAGCGGGAGGTCCTTCTCAAACAATGAGCAGTTCTTC. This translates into CASTGKSGRSFSNNEQFF.

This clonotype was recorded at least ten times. The CDR3 protein is CASSLEGALNTEAFF. CDR3 coding DNA: TGCGCCAGCAGCCTAGAGGGGGCTTTGAACACTGAAGCTTTCTTT. V is TRBV4-3 and J is TRBJ1-1; 7 positions agree with TRBD1. The CDR3 is 15 residues long. After removal of 4 bases from V and 0 bases from J, the junction contained 5 bases not matched to a gene. Germline assignment: CDR1 LGHNA and CDR2 YSLEER.

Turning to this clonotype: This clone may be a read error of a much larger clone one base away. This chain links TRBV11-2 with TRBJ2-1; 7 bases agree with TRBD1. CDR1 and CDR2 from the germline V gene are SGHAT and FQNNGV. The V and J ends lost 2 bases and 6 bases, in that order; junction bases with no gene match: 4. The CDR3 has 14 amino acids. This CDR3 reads CASSLRDSPNEQFF. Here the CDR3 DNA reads TGTGCCAGCAGCTTACGGGACAGCCCCAATGAGCAGTTCTTC.

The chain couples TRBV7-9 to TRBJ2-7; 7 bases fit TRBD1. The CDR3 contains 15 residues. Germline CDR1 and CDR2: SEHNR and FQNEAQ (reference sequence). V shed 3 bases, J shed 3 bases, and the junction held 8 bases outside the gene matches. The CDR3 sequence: CASSLPGQVVYEQYF. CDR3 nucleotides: TGTGCCAGCAGCTTGCCCGGACAGGTAGTCTACGAGCAGTACTTC.

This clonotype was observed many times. CDR3 coding DNA: TGTGCCAGCAGTTTATGGAGGGACACTGAAGCTTTCTTT. This sequence encodes CASSLWRDTEAFF. V gene TRBV27 combines with J gene TRBJ1-1; D unresolved. Trimming stripped 1 base from V and 3 bases from J, with 6 bases between. Germline V gene sequence: CDR1 MNHEY, CDR2 SMNVEV (reference sequence). The length of the CDR3 is 13 residues.

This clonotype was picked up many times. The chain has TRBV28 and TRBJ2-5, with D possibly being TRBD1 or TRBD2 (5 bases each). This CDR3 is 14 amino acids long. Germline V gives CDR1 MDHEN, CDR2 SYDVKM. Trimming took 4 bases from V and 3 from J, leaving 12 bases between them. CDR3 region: CASSSAGTEETQYF. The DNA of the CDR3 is TGTGCCAGCAGTTCGGCCGGGACGGAAGAGACCCAGTACTTC.

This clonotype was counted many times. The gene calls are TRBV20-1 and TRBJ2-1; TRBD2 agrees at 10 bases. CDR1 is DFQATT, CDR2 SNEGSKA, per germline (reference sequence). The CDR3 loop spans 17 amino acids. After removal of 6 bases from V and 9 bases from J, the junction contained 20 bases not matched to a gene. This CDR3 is CSADGGSEASGRGEQFF. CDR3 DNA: TGCAGTGCAGACGGGGGCTCGGAGGCTAGCGGGAGAGGTGAGCAGTTCTTC.

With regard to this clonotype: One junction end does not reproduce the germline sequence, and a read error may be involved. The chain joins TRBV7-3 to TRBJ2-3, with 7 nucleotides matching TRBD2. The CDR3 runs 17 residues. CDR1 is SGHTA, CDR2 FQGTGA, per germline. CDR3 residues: CASSQGPQGGGTDTQYF. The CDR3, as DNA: TGCGCCAGCAGCCAAGGTCCCCAGGGAGGGGGCACAGATACGCAGTATTTT.

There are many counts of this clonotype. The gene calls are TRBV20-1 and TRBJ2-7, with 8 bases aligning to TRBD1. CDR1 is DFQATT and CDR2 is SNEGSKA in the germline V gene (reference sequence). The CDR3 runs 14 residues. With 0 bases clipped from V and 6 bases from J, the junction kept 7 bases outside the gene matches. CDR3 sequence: CSARDGQGSREQYF. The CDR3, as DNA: TGCAGTGCTAGAGATGGACAGGGTTCCCGCGAGCAGTACTTC.

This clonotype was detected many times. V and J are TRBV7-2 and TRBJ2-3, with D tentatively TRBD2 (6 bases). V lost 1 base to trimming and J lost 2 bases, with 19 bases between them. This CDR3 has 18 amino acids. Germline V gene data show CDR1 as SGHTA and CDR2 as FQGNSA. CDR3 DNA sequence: TGTGCCAGCAGCTTAGGTTTAAGGAGGGGCCGAATCACAGATACGCAGTATTTT. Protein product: CASSLGLRRGRITDTQYF.

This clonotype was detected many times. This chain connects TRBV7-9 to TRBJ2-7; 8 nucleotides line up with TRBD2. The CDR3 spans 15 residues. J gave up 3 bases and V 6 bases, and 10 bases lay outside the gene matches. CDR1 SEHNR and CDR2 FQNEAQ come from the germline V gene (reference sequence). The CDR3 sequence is CASRTIVAGIYEQYF. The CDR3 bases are TGTGCCAGCAGGACAATAGTAGCGGGAATCTACGAGCAGTACTTC.